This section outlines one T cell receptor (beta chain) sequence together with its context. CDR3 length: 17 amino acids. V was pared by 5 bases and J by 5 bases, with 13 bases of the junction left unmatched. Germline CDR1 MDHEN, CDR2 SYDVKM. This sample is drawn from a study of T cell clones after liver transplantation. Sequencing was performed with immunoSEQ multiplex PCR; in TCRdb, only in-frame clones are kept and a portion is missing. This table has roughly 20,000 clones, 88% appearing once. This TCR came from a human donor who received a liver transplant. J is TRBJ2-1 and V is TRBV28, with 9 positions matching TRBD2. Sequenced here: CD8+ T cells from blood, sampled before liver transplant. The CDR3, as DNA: TGTGCCAGCAGTACCCCTCTCCTAGCGGGAAACGACAATGAGCAGTTCTTC. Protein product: CASSTPLLAGNDNEQFF.